This entry lists 31 T cell receptor beta chains sequenced from one sample in a study of blood T cell repertoires in COVID-19. Libraries were prepared by immunoSEQ multiplex PCR; TCRdb keeps only in-frame clonotypes and omits some of them. The sample contains 120,000 to 150,000 clones, 80% to 90% of which appear only once. Sequencing was carried out using peripheral blood. These receptors were collected from a woman aged 60-75 years with COVID-19, enrolled during active disease.

The J gene is TRBJ1-2, the V gene TRBV27, with TRBD1 matching over 7 bases. Germline CDR1 reads MNHEY; CDR2 reads SMNVEV (reference sequence). V lost 4 bases to trimming and J lost 7 bases; unmatched junction nucleotides: 9. This CDR3 contains 14 residues. Here the CDR3 reads CASSSNTQGTGYTF. Here the CDR3 DNA reads TGTGCCAGCAGTTCGAACACACAGGGGACTGGCTACACCTTC.

The chain couples TRBV6-5 to TRBJ1-2; 12 nucleotides match TRBD1. This CDR3 has 14 amino acids. Germline loops: CDR1 MNHEY, CDR2 SVGAGI. V lost 11 bases, J lost 8 bases, and 12 bases stayed unmatched. In DNA form, the CDR3 reads TGTGCCGTGACAGGGGGACAGGGGGCGAGAGGCTACACCTTC. It translates to CAVTGGQGARGYTF.

This chain uses TRBV14 with TRBJ1-6; D is ambiguous. The V end lost 4 bases, the J end lost 6 bases, and 7 bases lay between the germline ends. The germline V gene encodes CDR1 SGHDN and CDR2 FVKESK. The CDR3 has 13 residues. CDR3 residues: CASSLWANSPLHF. Written as DNA, the CDR3 is TGTGCCAGCAGCCTCTGGGCTAATTCACCCCTCCACTTT.

The chain carries TRBV13 and TRBJ2-2, with D perhaps TRBD1 (6 bases). Trimming left V 5 bases short and J 3 bases short, with 19 bases between. The V gene's germline CDR1 is PRHDT and CDR2 FYEKMQ (reference sequence). There are 17 residues in the CDR3. CDR3 in DNA: TGTGCCAGCAGCAGAGCCACAGGGCACGATTACACCGGGGAGCTGTTTTTT. Amino acids: CASSRATGHDYTGELFF.

The V call is TRBV7-3, the J call TRBJ2-3; a possible D gene is TRBD2 (6 bases). Germline V gives CDR1 SGHTA, CDR2 FQGTGA. CDR3 length equals 11 residues. The V gene lost 8 bases and the J gene lost 10 bases, with 13 bases spanning the gap. The CDR3 coding sequence is TGTGCCAGCCCCCTGGGAGGTCCGCAGTATTTT. Its translation: CASPLGGPQYF.

V is TRBV19 and J is TRBJ2-5; 7 bases are a match to TRBD1. Trimming cost V 5 bases and J 3 bases; bases outside gene matches: 3. There are 13 residues in the CDR3. Germline V gene sequence: CDR1 LNHDA, CDR2 SQIVND (reference sequence). The CDR3 DNA follows: TGTGCCAGTAGTTTTGGGACAGAAGAGACCCAGTACTTC. This gives the protein CASSFGTEETQYF.

CDR3 in amino acids: CAWSKGRLAGGSSYEQYF. The CDR3 bases are TGTGCCTGGAGTAAAGGGAGGCTAGCGGGGGGTTCCTCCTACGAGCAGTACTTC. V is TRBV30 and J is TRBJ2-7; 11 bases fit TRBD2. The junction had 12 bases not matched to a gene; V was cut back by 2 bases and J by 0 bases. Germline CDR1 is GTSNPN and CDR2 is SVGIG (reference sequence). This CDR3 region has 18 residues.

The V and J genes are TRBV11-2 and TRBJ2-5; TRBD2 might be the D (6 bases). This CDR3 spans 16 amino acids. V lost 5 bases and J 1 base, leaving 17 bases between the germline ends. The germline CDR1 and CDR2 sequences are SGHAT and FQNNGV. Here the CDR3 reads CASSPPSPGVQETQYF. CDR3 coding DNA: TGTGCCAGCAGCCCACCTTCTCCGGGGGTCCAAGAGACCCAGTACTTC.

This chain uses TRBV13 with TRBJ2-7; D gene unclear. V was clipped by 7 bases and J by 3 bases, with 16 bases between them. The length of the CDR3 is 14 residues. CDR1 and CDR2 from the germline V gene are PRHDT and FYEKMQ (reference sequence). Here the CDR3 DNA reads TGTGCCAGCACAGGTCGGCAGGATAGCTACGAGCAGTACTTC. This encodes CASTGRQDSYEQYF.

The CDR3 region has the DNA TGCGCCAGCAGCCAAGTCTCGGGGACTGAAGCTTTCTTT. It encodes CASSQVSGTEAFF. The J gene is TRBJ1-1, the V gene TRBV4-1; D not certain. The ends were cut back, 1 base at V and 5 bases at J, with 8 bases in the middle. This CDR3 has 13 amino acids. Germline V gene sequence: CDR1 MGHRA, CDR2 YSYEKL.

The V and J genes are TRBV7-6 and TRBJ2-7, with 8 bases aligning to TRBD1. This CDR3 is built from 14 residues. CDR1 and CDR2 from the germline V gene are SGHVS and FNYEAQ. Trimming removed 5 bases from V and 2 bases from J; junction bases left unmatched: 5. CDR3 nucleotide sequence: TGTGCCAGCAGCACGGGACAGGTGCCCTACGAGCAGTACTTC. Amino acid sequence: CASSTGQVPYEQYF.

J is TRBJ2-2 and V is TRBV7-3; no clear D gene. Germline V gives CDR1 SGHTA, CDR2 FQGTGA. The germline V and J ends were trimmed by 1 base and 7 bases, with 13 bases remaining between them. The CDR3 extends over 15 amino acids. For the CDR3, the DNA is TGTGCCAGCAGCTTAATGGGTGGGCGTAACGGGGAGCTGTTTTTT. This translates into CASSLMGGRNGELFF.

DNA for the CDR3: TGTGCCAGCAGCTTGGAGATTGAAAAACTGTTTTTT. Its protein is CASSLEIEKLFF. The rearrangement uses TRBV7-9 and TRBJ1-4; D uncertain. Deletions cut 3 bases from V and 7 bases from J, with 6 bases between. The CDR3 is made up of 12 amino acids. Looked up from germline, CDR1 is SEHNR and CDR2 is FQNEAQ (reference sequence).

The rearrangement joins TRBV12-5 to TRBJ2-1, with 7 bases that match TRBD1. Trimming cost V 3 bases and J 6 bases; bases outside gene matches: 8. This CDR3 comprises 15 residues. CDR1 and CDR2 from the germline V gene are LGHNT and FRNRAP. Written as DNA, the CDR3 is TGTGCTAGTGGTTTTATGACAGGGAGCCTCAATGAGCAGTTCTTC. Its translation: CASGFMTGSLNEQFF.

The V and J genes are TRBV19 and TRBJ1-4; D possibly corresponds to TRBD1 (6 bases). V dropped 3 bases and J dropped 7 bases, with 12 bases sitting between them. From germline, CDR1 is LNHDA and CDR2 SQIVND (reference sequence). The length of the CDR3 is 14 residues. The DNA of the CDR3 is TGTGCCAGTAGTATTGGGACATCGGGTGAAAAACTGTTTTTT. Translated: CASSIGTSGEKLFF.

The chain combines TRBV20-1 with TRBJ1-5, with TRBD1 matching over 9 bases. J was trimmed by 1 base and V by 3 bases; bases with no gene match: 7. The germline CDR1 and CDR2 sequences are DFQATT and SNEGSKA (reference sequence). This CDR3 is 16 amino acids long. CDR3 nucleotide sequence: TGCAGTGCTAGTCACAGGGGGCGGGAAAGCAATCAGCCCCAGCATTTT. Protein: CSASHRGRESNQPQHF.

V and J are TRBV11-2 and TRBJ1-5; 8 bases align to TRBD1. V gave up 5 bases and J gave up 2 bases; unmatched junction bases: 5. The CDR3 extends over 15 amino acids. Looked up from germline, CDR1 is SGHAT and CDR2 is FQNNGV. CDR3 bases: TGTGCCAGCAGCCCAGGGGGACAGGGCAATCAGCCCCAGCATTTT. This gives the protein CASSPGGQGNQPQHF.

The chain is built from TRBV10-3 and TRBJ1-5; TRBD1 might be the D (5 bases). Germline values: CDR1 ENHRY, CDR2 SYGVKD. Trimming took off 0 bases at V and 6 bases at J, with 12 bases between the two ends. CDR3 size: 15 residues. CDR3 amino acids: CAISESMGGVQPQHF. CDR3 in DNA: TGTGCCATCAGTGAGTCGATGGGGGGGGTTCAGCCCCAGCATTTT.

The chain uses TRBV7-6 and TRBJ2-5, with 11 bases aligning to TRBD2. J was trimmed by 2 bases and V by 5 bases; bases with no gene match: 1. The length of the CDR3 is 14 residues. The germline gives CDR1 SGHVS, CDR2 FNYEAQ. The CDR3 reads CASSRTSGQETQYF. CDR3 nucleotide sequence: TGTGCCAGCAGCCGGACTAGCGGGCAAGAGACCCAGTACTTC.

V gene TRBV6-5 combines with J gene TRBJ1-2; D perhaps matches TRBD1 (6 bases). Trimming stripped 6 bases from V and 6 bases from J, with 17 bases between. The CDR3 spans 14 residues. Germline assignment: CDR1 MNHEY and CDR2 SVGAGI. CDR3 in DNA: TGTGCCAGCAGGGAGTCGACAGGTGATCATGGCTACACCTTC. Translating gives CASRESTGDHGYTF.

The chain recombines TRBV11-3 with TRBJ2-2; TRBD1 matches 12 bases. Germline CDR1 reads SGHNT; CDR2 reads YENEEA. CDR3 length equals 16 residues. The trim removed 5 bases at V and 5 bases at J, leaving 6 bases unmatched. CDR3 sequence: CASSPGTGGRTGELFF. The CDR3 region has the DNA TGTGCCAGCAGCCCAGGGACAGGGGGCCGTACCGGGGAGCTGTTTTTT.

This chain connects TRBV5-1 to TRBJ2-1; D uncertain. This CDR3 has 16 amino acids. Trimming shortened V by 4 bases and J by 4 bases, and 18 bases separated the two germline ends. CDR1 is SGHRS, CDR2 YFSETQ, per germline. This CDR3 is CASSLRRPQRYNEQFF. The CDR3 DNA follows: TGCGCCAGCAGCCTACGGAGACCCCAGAGGTACAATGAGCAGTTCTTC.

This clone was counted a few times. The chain is built from TRBV9 and TRBJ1-5; the D is unclear. From germline, CDR1 is SGDLS and CDR2 YYNGEE. The CDR3 runs to 14 residues. The germline V and J ends were trimmed by 0 bases and 4 bases, with 8 bases remaining between them. CDR3 protein: CASSVGGENQPQHF. DNA for the CDR3: TGTGCCAGCAGCGTAGGCGGGGAAAATCAGCCCCAGCATTTT.

The V and J genes are TRBV5-5 and TRBJ2-1, with TRBD2 matching 12 bases. V was pared by 5 bases and J by 10 bases, with 10 bases of the junction left unmatched. CDR1 and CDR2 from the germline V gene are SGHKS and YYEKEE (reference sequence). The length of the CDR3 is 15 residues. Written as DNA, the CDR3 is TGTGCCAGCAGTTTTCGGACTAGCGGGGAAAAGGAGCAGTTCTTC. Amino acid sequence: CASSFRTSGEKEQFF.

This chain connects TRBV27 to TRBJ1-6; 9 bases line up with TRBD1. Germline CDR1 and CDR2: MNHEY and SMNVEV (reference sequence). V dropped 6 bases and J dropped 5; count of bases not matched to a gene: 8. CDR3 length: 16 residues. CDR3 nucleotides: TGTGCCAGCAGACTGATAGGACAGGGGCATAATTCACCCCTCCACTTT. It codes for CASRLIGQGHNSPLHF.

This rearrangement joins TRBV19 to TRBJ2-5, with TRBD2 identical over 8 bases. The CDR3 consists of 16 residues. Germline lookup yields CDR1 LNHDA and CDR2 SQIVND (reference sequence). V lost 5 bases, J lost 4 bases, and 12 bases stayed unmatched. The CDR3 spells CASSPGTSEIRETQYF. The CDR3 DNA reads TGTGCCAGTAGTCCAGGGACTAGTGAAATTAGAGAGACCCAGTACTTC.

Worth noting for this clone: It is unclear where the CDR3 begins or ends on the DNA, so no DNA is shown, and the CDR3 is as TCRdb lists it. The CDR3 loop reads CAINPGYYGYTFGSGTDNGYTF. The rearrangement joins TRBV10-3 to TRBJ1-2. Germline CDR1 reads ENHRY; CDR2 reads SYGVKD. The CDR3 spans 22 amino acids, including both terminal residues.

V is TRBV3-1 (or the pseudogene TRBV3-2) and J is TRBJ2-2; 7 bases align to TRBD2. The germline V gene encodes CDR1 LGHDT and CDR2 YNNKEL (reference sequence). V lost 1 base, J lost 4 bases, and 6 bases stayed unmatched. This CDR3 is built from 16 residues. The CDR3: CASSQGTSGGTGELFF. CDR3 nucleotide sequence: TGTGCCAGCAGCCAAGGGACTAGTGGCGGCACCGGGGAGCTGTTTTTT.

V and J are TRBV15 and TRBJ2-1; TRBD1 agrees at 12 bases. This CDR3 has 19 amino acids. J was trimmed by 4 bases and V by 1 base; bases with no gene match: 11. Looked up from germline, CDR1 is LNHNV and CDR2 is YYDKDF (reference sequence). CDR3 nucleotide sequence: TGTGCCACCAGCAGAGCGGGACAGGGGGCAATGGGACTTTACAATGAGCAGTTCTTC. It yields the protein CATSRAGQGAMGLYNEQFF.

The genes are TRBV29-1 and TRBJ1-2, with a possible D match to TRBD1 (5 bases). Germline V lookup: CDR1 SQVTM, CDR2 ANQGSEA. Trimming cost V 4 bases and J 3 bases, with 18 bases left between them. The CDR3 has 15 amino acids. The CDR3 loop reads CSVAETGGGHYGYTF. The CDR3 bases are TGCAGCGTTGCGGAGACGGGGGGAGGGCACTATGGCTACACCTTC.

This clone was recorded only once. The chain uses TRBV18 and TRBJ2-3; D call uncertain. CDR3 length: 15 amino acids. V was trimmed by 0 bases and J by 0 bases, leaving 7 bases between them. Germline V lookup: CDR1 KGHSH, CDR2 LQKENI. CDR3 sequence: CASSPPLTSTDTQYF. In nucleotides, the CDR3 is TGTGCCAGCTCACCACCCCTAACTAGCACAGATACGCAGTATTTT.